This TCR beta chain was observed in a study of shared clonotypes between healthy human individuals (dated by TCRdb to the early 2020s). Study-level background: A few men and two women, aged 18 to 49 years, made up the cohort. To estimate repertoire size and how much clonotype sharing occurs between individuals, the study deeply sequenced the blood TCR repertoires of about 5 healthy adults. Per donor, leukapheresis produced somewhere between about 0.9 and 9.5 billion PBMCs. For each donor, CD4 naive and CD4 memory were each given three plates, CD8 naive was given two plates, and CD8 memory was given one plate. Different laboratories and diverse techniques were used to prepare libraries and sequence TCR repertoires, to increase sequencing depth and limit assay-specific biases.

A remark on this clone: Its recognized antigen is unknown. The input lacks base qualities; no much larger clone sits a single base away.

Using the deep immunoSEQ assay, TCR CDR3 regions were amplified from genomic DNA by multiplex PCR. For each cell subset, the extracted genomic DNA was distributed evenly across all wells of several immunoSEQ 96-well plates, and each plate served as one replicate. For sorted subsets, approximately 190 ng of genomic DNA, equivalent to 25,000 to 35,000 T cell genomes, went into each replicate PCR. Purified libraries were measured with a Qubit 3.0 fluorometer, size-checked on a Bioanalyzer 2100, and measured again with the KAPA Library Quantification kit. A separate single-read 150-cycle Illumina NextSeq 550 flow cell was used to sequence each immunoSEQ 96-well plate. Per the source publication's procedure: The immunoSEQ output contained only junctional sequences without quality scores, so filtering could not match that applied to full-length reads. Sequences were annotated with PyIR, a Python wrapper for IgBLAST v1.9, using IMGT germline references to assign V/J genes and CDR3. Any read was removed if the V/J assignment was weak (E-value above 1e-6), the CDR3 was missing, or the read contained stop codons, out-of-frame junctions, or ambiguous translated residues. V3J clonotypes were defined as sequences sharing an identical inferred V gene, J gene, and CDR3 amino acid sequence. Percentage overlap between repertoires was computed as shared unique clonotypes divided by the size of the smaller repertoire. Repertoire richness was assessed with RTK rarefaction, the Chao1 estimator, and Recon v2.1 estimates of unobserved clonotypes. Generation probabilities for all TCRbeta clonotypes obtained by the gDNA method from four donors were computed using OLGA. TCRdb carries this immuneACCESS record with in-frame sequences only. Its versions omit some clonotypes, under half of them owing to an unresolved V gene in the studies checked, with the rest unexplained. V, J and clone size derive from that table, while D and trimming were established from the DNA sequence. The sample table records 550,000 to 850,000 clones; around 72% of these occur just once. Around 1.6% of the sample is held by the ten biggest clonotypes.

V is cut by 4 bases and J by 2 bases, and the space between the germline ends is 19 bases. The CDR3 spans 18 residues, from the cysteine through the phenylalanine. Kept here is only the CDR3 DNA, which spans 54 bases and is read in frame from base 1. According to the germline V gene, CDR1 reads SGDLS and CDR2 reads YYNGEE. Paper-wide results and their limitations: Sampling was restricted to blood, and TCR repertoires in tissue are likely to differ from TCR repertoires in blood. About 4.5% of naive CD4, more than 3% of naive CD8, around 2.3% of memory CD4, and approximately 0.4% of memory CD8 clonotypes were shared across several donors. Even with the large sequencing depth, rarefaction of the sorted-subset datasets indicated that sequencing was incomplete. Because the study included only a small number of donors, the genetic and exposure-history diversity represented was limited. Clonotypes shared by all four sorted-subset donors showed higher generation probabilities than non-shared clonotypes. Based on pairwise subsampling, the degree of clonotype sharing among donors was expected to be affected by sequencing depth. Naive subsets generally had larger estimated clonotype richness than memory subsets did.

Donors were healthy HIV-negative adults with no recently reported acute infections or vaccinations. Every donor was a Caucasian adult residing in Nashville, Tennessee, USA. CD4+ T cells were enriched through magnetic negative selection, after which naive cells were positively selected on CD45RA and the remaining negative fraction served as the memory subset. After blood collection by leukapheresis, PBMCs were isolated using Ficoll-Histopaque density gradient centrifugation and then cryopreserved in the vapor phase of liquid nitrogen. Purity and quantity of every magnetically sorted T cell population were checked by analytical flow cytometry. Each sorted fraction had its genomic DNA isolated and then quantified by UV absorbance on a Nanodrop 2000c.

The sequenced sample was memory CD4+ T cells sorted from blood. The cell subset or site label on this specimen signifies: CD45RA-negative fraction. The V and J genes are TRBV9 and TRBJ2-6; the D gene cannot be named for sure. The origin of this receptor is a woman aged 25-40 years in good health. The CDR3 here reads CASSPHAPPRPGANVLTF. The sequenced DNA: TGTGCCAGCAGCCCACACGCCCCACCCCGTCCTGGGGCCAACGTCCTGACTTTC.